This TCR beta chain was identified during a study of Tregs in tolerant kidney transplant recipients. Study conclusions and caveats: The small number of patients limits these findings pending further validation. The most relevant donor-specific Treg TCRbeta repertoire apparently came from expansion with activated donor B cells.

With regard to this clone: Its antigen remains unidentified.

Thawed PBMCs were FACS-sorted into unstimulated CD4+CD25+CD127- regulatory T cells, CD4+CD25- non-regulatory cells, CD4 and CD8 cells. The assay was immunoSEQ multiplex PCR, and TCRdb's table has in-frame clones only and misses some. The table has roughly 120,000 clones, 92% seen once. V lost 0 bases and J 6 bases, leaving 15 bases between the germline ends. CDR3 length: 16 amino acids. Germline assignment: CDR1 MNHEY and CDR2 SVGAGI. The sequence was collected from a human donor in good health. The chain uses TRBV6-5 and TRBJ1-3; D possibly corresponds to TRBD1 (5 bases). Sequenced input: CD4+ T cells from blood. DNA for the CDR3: TGTGCCAGCAGTTACTCGAGAACACAGGAAAAAAACACCATATATTTT. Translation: CASSYSRTQEKNTIYF.